This T cell receptor (beta chain) originates from a study of T-cell memory formation after mild COVID-19. About the study: The TCR clusters were mostly specific to one donor.

Overall study findings and caveats: Later expanders leaned CD4+, whereas clones that contracted between day 15 and 85 were balanced CD4/CD8. Unconfirmed was the SARS-CoV-2 specificity of second-wave clones that peaked on day 37. Pre-infection memory harbored some responding clones, suggesting cross-reactive memory joined.

TCRdb re-derived calls from the 5' RACE reads in MiXCR, one entry per CDR3 protein. The sample has hundreds of thousands of distinct CDR3 sequences, around 20% seen once. Points on this clonotype: Its antigen is unidentified.

V was shortened by 5 bases and J by 3 bases, with 19 bases between the two germline ends. CDR3 length: 16 residues. Germline V lookup: CDR1 SEHNR, CDR2 FQNEAQ (reference sequence). The rearrangement links TRBV7-9 to TRBJ1-2; D is ambiguous. The source of this sequence is an adult woman who had mild COVID-19 (a few samples of this study predate the infection). Cell type and time point are not known. What was sequenced was PBMCs or a T cell subset sorted from them (not recorded which). As DNA, the CDR3 is TGTGCCAGCAGCCCGAGGAGAGAAACCTCTGACTATGGCTACACCTTC. This codes for CASSPRRETSDYGYTF.